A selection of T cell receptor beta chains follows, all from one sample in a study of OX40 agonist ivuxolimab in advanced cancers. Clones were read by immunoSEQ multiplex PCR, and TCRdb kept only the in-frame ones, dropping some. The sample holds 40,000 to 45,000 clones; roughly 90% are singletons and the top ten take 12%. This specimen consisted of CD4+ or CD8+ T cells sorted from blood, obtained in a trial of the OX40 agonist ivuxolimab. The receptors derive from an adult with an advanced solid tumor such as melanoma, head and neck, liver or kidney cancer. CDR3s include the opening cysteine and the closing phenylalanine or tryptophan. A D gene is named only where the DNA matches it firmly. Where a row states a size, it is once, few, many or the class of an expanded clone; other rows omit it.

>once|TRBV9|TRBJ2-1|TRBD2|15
TGTGCCAGCAGCGTGACTAGCGGGGGGGTTCGTGAGCAGTTCTTC
CASSVTSGGVREQFF
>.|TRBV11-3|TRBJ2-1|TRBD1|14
TGTGCCAGCAGCATCCGGGACAGGAACCATGAGCAGTTCTTC
CASSIRDRNHEQFF
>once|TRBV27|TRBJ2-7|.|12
TGTGCCACCTCAGGGCGCTCCTACGAGCAGTACTTC
CATSGRSYEQYF
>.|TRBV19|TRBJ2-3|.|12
TGCCGGAGAGGGGTGGCCGTTGATACGCAGTATTTT
CRRGVAVDTQYF
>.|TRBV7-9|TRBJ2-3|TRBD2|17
TGTGCCAGCAGCTACGATCCGGGACTAGCGGGGGTGGATACGCAGTATTTT
CASSYDPGLAGVDTQYF
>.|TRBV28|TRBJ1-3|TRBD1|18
TGTGCCAGCAGTTTATCGGGGACAGGGTGGGCCTCTGGAAACACCATATATTTT
CASSLSGTGWASGNTIYF
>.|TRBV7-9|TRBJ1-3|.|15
TGTGCCAGCAGCTTCTTGGCAGTTCATGGAAACACCATATATTTT
CASSFLAVHGNTIYF
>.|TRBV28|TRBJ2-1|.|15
TGTGCCAGCGCTGATAGAACTAGCAGGTCTCATGAGCAGTTCTTC
CASADRTSRSHEQFF
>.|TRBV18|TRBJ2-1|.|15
TGTGCCAGCTCACCACCGACTCCTATACTCAATGAGCAGTTCTTC
CASSPPTPILNEQFF
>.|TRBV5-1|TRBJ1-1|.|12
TGCGCCAGCAGCCCCAGGGGCACTGAAGCTTTCTTT
CASSPRGTEAFF
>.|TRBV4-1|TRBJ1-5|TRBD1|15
TGCGCCAGCAGCCCAGCACGGACAGGGCATCAGCCCCAGCATTTT
CASSPARTGHQPQHF
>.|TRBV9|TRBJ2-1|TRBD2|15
TGTGCCAGCAGCGTTTACGGACTAGCGGGAGACGAGCAGTTCTTC
CASSVYGLAGDEQFF
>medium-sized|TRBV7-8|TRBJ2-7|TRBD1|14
TGTGCCAGCAGTTCGGGACAGCCGACCTACGAGCAGTACTTC
CASSSGQPTYEQYF
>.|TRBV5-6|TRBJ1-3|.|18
TGTGCCAGCAGCCCTGACCCAGGGCTATTGGGCTCTGGAAACACCATATATTTT
CASSPDPGLLGSGNTIYF
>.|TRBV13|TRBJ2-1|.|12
TGTGCCAGCAGCGAGGACTACAATGAGCAGTTCTTC
CASSEDYNEQFF